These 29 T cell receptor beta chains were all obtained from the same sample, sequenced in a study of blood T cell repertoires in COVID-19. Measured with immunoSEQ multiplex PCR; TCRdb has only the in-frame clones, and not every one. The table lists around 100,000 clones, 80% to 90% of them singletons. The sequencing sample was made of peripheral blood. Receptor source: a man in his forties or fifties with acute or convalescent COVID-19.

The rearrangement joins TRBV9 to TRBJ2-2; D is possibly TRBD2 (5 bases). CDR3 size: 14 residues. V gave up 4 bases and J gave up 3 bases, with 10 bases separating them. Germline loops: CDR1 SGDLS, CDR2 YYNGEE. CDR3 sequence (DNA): TGTGCCAGCAGCTCCCGGGATCACACCGGGGAGCTGTTTTTT. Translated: CASSSRDHTGELFF.

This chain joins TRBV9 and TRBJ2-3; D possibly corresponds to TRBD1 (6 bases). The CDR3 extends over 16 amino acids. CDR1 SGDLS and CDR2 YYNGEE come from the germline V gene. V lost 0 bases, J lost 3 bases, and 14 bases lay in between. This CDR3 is CASSVARGGATDTQYF. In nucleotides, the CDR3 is TGTGCCAGCAGCGTAGCGCGAGGGGGAGCAACAGATACGCAGTATTTT.

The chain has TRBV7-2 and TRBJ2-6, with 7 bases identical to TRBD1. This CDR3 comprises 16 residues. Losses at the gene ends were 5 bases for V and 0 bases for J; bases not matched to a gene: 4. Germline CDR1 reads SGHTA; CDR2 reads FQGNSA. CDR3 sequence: CASSRDRVSGANVLTF. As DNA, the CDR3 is TGTGCCAGCAGCAGAGACAGGGTCTCTGGGGCCAACGTCCTGACTTTC.

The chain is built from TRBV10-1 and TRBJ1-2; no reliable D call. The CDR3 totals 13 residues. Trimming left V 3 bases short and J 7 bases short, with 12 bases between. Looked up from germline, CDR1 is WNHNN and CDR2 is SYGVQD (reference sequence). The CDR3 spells CASSDLLGGGYTF. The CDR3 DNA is TGCGCCAGCAGTGATTTGCTCGGAGGTGGCTACACCTTC.

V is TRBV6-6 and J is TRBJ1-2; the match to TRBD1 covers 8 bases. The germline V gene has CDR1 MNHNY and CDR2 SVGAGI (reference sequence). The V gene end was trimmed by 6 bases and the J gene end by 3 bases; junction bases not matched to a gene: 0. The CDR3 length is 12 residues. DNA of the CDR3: TGTGCCAGCAGGACAGGGGACTATGGCTACACCTTC. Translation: CASRTGDYGYTF.

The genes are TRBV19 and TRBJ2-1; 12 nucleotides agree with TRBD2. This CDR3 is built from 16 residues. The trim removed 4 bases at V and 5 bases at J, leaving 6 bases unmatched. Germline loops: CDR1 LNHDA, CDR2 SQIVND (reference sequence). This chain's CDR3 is CASSKFTSGGHNEQFF. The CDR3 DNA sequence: TGTGCCAGTAGTAAGTTTACTAGCGGGGGGCACAATGAGCAGTTCTTC. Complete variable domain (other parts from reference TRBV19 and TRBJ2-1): DGGITQSPKYLFRKEGQNVTLSCEQNLNHDAMYWYRQDPGQGLRLIYYSQIVNDFQKGDIAEGYSVSREKKESFPLTVTSAQKNPTAFYLCASSKFTSGGHNEQFFGPGTRLTVL.

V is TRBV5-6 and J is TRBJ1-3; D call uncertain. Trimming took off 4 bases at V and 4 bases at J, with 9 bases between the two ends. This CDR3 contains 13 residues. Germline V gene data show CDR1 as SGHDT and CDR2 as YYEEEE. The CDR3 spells CASSPRWGNTIYF. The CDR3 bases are TGTGCCAGCAGCCCGCGGTGGGGAAACACCATATATTTT.

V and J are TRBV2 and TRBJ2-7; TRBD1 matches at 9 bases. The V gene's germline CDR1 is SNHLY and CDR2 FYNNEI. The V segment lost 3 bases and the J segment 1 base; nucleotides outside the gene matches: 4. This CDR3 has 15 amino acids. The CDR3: CASSDPGQGSYEQYF. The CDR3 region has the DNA TGTGCCAGCAGTGACCCGGGACAGGGTTCCTACGAGCAGTACTTC.

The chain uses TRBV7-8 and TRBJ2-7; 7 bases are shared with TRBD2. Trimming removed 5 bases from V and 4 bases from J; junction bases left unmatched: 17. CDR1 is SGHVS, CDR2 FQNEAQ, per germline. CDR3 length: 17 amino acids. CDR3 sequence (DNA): TGTGCCAGCAGCCGAGAAGGTTTGACGGGGGGTTGGTACGAGCAGTACTTC. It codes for CASSREGLTGGWYEQYF.

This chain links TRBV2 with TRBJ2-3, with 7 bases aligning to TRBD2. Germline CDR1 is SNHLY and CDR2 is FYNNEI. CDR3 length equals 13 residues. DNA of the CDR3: TGTGCAGGGCGGCGGGAGCTCGGAGATACGCAGTATTTT. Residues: CAGRRELGDTQYF.

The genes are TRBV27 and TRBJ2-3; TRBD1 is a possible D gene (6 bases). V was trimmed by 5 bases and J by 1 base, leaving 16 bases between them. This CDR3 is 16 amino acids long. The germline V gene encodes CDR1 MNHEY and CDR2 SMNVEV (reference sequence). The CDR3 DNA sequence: TGTGCCAGCAGTCCTTACCTACAGGGTGGCACAGATACGCAGTATTTT. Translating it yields CASSPYLQGGTDTQYF.

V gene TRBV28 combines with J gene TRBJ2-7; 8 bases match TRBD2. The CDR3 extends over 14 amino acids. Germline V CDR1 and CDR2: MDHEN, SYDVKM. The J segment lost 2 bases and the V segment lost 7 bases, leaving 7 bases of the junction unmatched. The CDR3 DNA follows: TGTGCCAGCAACCCGGGGGGGCGCCCCTACGAGCAGTACTTC. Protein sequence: CASNPGGRPYEQYF.

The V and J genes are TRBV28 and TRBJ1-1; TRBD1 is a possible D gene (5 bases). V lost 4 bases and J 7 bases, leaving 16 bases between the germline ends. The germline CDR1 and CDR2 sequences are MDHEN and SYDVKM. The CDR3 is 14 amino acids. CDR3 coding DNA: TGTGCCAGCAGTTGGTTTGGTTTTCAGGGTGAAGCTTTCTTT. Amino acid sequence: CASSWFGFQGEAFF. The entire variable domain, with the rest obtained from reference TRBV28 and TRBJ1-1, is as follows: DVKVTQSSRYLVKRTGEKVFLECVQDMDHENMFWYRQDPGLGLRLIYFSYDVKMKEKGDIPEGYSVSREKKERFSLILESASTNQTSMYLCASSWFGFQGEAFFGQGTRLTVV.

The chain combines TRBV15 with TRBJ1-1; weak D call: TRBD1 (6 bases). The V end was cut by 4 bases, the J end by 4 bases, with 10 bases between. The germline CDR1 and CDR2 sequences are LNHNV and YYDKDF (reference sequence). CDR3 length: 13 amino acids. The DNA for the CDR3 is TGTGCCACCAGCATAAACAGGGTCACTGAAGCTTTCTTT. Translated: CATSINRVTEAFF.

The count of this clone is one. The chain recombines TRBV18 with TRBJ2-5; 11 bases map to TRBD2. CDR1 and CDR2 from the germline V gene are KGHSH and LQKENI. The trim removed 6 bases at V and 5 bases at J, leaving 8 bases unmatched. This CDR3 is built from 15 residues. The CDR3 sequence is CASSGTSGLVETQYF. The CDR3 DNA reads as TGTGCCAGCTCCGGGACTAGCGGACTTGTTGAGACCCAGTACTTC. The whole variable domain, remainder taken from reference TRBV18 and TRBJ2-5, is NAGVMQNPRHLVRRRGQEARLRCSPMKGHSHVYWYRQLPEEGLKFMVYLQKENIIDESGMPKERFSAEFPKEGPSILRIQQVVRGDSAAYFCASSGTSGLVETQYFGPGTRLLVL.

The chain's CDR3 is CASSFKRSWTGETGELFF. The CDR3 DNA is TGTGCCAGCAGCTTTAAGAGGTCCTGGACAGGGGAGACCGGGGAGCTGTTTTTT. This chain links TRBV7-9 with TRBJ2-2; 9 bases match TRBD1. The CDR3 runs 18 residues. The germline V gene has CDR1 SEHNR and CDR2 FQNEAQ (reference sequence). V was pared by 3 bases and J by 5 bases, with 13 bases of the junction left unmatched. The whole variable domain, filled in from reference TRBV7-9 and TRBJ2-2, reads DTGVSQNPRHKITKRGQNVTFRCDPISEHNRLYWYRQTLGQGPEFLTYFQNEAQLEKSRLLSDRFSAERPKGSFSTLEIQRTEQGDSAMYLCASSFKRSWTGETGELFFGEGSRLTVL.

CDR3 sequence reads: CASSPRTNAYEQYF. DNA of the CDR3: TGTGCCAGCTCACCGAGGACTAACGCCTACGAGCAGTACTTC. The V call is TRBV18, the J call TRBJ2-7; possible D gene TRBD2, 6 bases. Trimming stripped 3 bases from V and 2 bases from J, with 11 bases between. The CDR3 covers 14 residues. Germline V gene data show CDR1 as KGHSH and CDR2 as LQKENI.

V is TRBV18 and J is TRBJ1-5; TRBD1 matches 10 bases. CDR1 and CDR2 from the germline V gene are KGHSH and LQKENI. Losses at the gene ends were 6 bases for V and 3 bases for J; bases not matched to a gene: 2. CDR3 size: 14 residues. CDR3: CASSGTGVNQPQHF. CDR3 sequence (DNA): TGTGCCAGCTCGGGGACAGGGGTCAATCAGCCCCAGCATTTT.

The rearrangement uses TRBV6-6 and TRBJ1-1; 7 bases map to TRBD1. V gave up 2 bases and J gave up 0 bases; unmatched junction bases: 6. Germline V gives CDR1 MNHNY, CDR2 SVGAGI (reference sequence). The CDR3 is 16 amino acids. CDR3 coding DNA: TGTGCCAGCAGTTACGCACAGGGGAAGATGAACACTGAAGCTTTCTTT. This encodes CASSYAQGKMNTEAFF.

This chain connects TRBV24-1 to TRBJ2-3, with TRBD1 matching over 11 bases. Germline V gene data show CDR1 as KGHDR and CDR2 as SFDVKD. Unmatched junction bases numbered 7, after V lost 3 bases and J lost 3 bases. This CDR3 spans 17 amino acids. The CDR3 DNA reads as TGTGCCACCAGTGATGGACAGGGGGCTTTTGGGACAGATACGCAGTATTTT. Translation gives CATSDGQGAFGTDTQYF.

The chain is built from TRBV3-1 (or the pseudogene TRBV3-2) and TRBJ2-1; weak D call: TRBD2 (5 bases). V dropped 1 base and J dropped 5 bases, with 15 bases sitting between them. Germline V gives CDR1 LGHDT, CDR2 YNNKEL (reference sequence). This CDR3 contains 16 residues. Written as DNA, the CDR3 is TGTGCCAGCAGCCAAGCCGGGATGGGGTCCCACAATGAGCAGTTCTTC. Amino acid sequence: CASSQAGMGSHNEQFF.

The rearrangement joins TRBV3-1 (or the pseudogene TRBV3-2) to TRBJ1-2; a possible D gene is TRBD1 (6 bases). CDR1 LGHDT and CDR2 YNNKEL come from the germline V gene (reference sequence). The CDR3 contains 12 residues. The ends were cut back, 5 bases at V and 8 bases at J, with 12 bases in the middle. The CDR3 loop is CASSTGNRGYTF. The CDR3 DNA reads TGTGCCAGCAGCACAGGGAACCGGGGCTACACCTTC.

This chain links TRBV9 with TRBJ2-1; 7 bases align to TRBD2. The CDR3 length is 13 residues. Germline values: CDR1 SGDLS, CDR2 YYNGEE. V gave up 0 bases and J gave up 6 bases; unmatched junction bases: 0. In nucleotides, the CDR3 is TGTGCCAGCAGCGTAGCTAGCGGCAATGAGCAGTTCTTC. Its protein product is CASSVASGNEQFF.

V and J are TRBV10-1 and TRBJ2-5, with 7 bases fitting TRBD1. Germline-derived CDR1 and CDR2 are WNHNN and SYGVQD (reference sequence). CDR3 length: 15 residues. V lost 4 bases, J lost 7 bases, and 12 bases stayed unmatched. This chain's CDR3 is CASSARDSYLGTQYF. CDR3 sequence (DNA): TGCGCCAGCAGTGCCCGGGACAGCTACCTTGGGACCCAGTACTTC.

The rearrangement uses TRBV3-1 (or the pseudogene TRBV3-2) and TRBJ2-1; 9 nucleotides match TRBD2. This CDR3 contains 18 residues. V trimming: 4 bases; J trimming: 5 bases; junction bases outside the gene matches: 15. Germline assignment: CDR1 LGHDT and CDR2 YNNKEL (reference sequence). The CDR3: CASSLGPLAGGPHNEQFF. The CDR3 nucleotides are TGTGCCAGCAGCCTCGGACCTCTGGCGGGAGGGCCTCACAATGAGCAGTTCTTC.

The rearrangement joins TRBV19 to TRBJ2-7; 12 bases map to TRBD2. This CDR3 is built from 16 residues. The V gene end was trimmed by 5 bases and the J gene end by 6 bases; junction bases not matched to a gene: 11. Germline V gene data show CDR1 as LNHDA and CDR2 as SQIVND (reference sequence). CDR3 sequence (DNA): TGTGCCAGTAGTGCTTCTAGCGGGAGGGCCCTCCGCGAGCAGTACTTC. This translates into CASSASSGRALREQYF.

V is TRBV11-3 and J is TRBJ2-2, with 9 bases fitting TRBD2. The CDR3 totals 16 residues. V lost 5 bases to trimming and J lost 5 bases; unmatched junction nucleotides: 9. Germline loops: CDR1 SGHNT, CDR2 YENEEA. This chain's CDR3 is CASSREAGGKTGELFF. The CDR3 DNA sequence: TGTGCCAGCAGCCGAGAAGCGGGGGGAAAGACCGGGGAGCTGTTTTTT.

The DNA for the CDR3 is TGTGCCAGCTCACCTCCGAGACGGGGGGCCGAGCAGTACTTC. Translating gives CASSPPRRGAEQYF. The V gene is TRBV18, the J gene TRBJ2-7, with D perhaps TRBD2 (7 bases). V shed 3 bases and J shed 6 bases, with 15 bases lying between them. Germline V gene sequence: CDR1 KGHSH, CDR2 LQKENI. The CDR3 has 14 residues.

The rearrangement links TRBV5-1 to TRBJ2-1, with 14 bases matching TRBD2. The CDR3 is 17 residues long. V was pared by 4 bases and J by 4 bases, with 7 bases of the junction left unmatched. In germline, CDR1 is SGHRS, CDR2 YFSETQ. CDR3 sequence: CASSHMGLAGVYNEQFF. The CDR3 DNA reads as TGCGCCAGCAGCCATATGGGACTAGCGGGGGTATACAATGAGCAGTTCTTC.